The rows below give T cell receptor beta chains drawn from one sample of a study of shared clonotypes between healthy human individuals. The repertoire was sequenced with immunoSEQ multiplex PCR; TCRdb's copy has only in-frame clones and lacks some. The sample lists roughly 410,000 clones; 95% to 97% were seen once. Sequencing was carried out using memory CD8+ T cells sorted from blood. These receptors all come from a man between 25 and 39 years old in good health. Each CDR3 is given with its conserved first and last residue. The order of the fields is V gene, CDR3 protein.

TRBV19 CASSAGTPGTSGPYEQYF
TRBV5-1 CASSLGAGRLGTDTQYF
TRBV18 CASSYLWTGQDTNTEAFF
TRBV10-3 CAISEPSSGSDYEQYF
TRBV6-1 CASSVNRGRVDAKNIQYF
TRBV5-1 CASSSTGVVGETQYF
TRBV4-2 CASTQGLAGTTYNEQFF
TRBV11-2 CASSLGRRSETQYF
TRBV19 CASSTGLYQPQHF
TRBV29-1 CSVEDGGRGYEQYF
TRBV2 CATDRGTDTQYF
TRBV7-9 CASSLGGAASYEQYF
TRBV25-1 CASSELGGQETQYF
TRBV19 CASSITGGYKNIQYF
TRBV7-9 CASSLIRPSGNTIYF
TRBV30 CAWTTGPWRAHNEQFF